These 21 T cell receptor beta chains share one sample of origin, sequenced in a study of cytomegalovirus exposure and HLA in healthy donors. The PCR used 60 Vbeta and 13 Jbeta primers. TCRdb's copy holds only in-frame clones and misses some; the assay was immunoSEQ multiplex PCR. This table has around 92,000 clones, about 80% appearing once. The material sequenced was PBMCs. These receptors were taken from a man in his sixties in good health and CMV-seropositive.

The chain is built from TRBV4-1 and TRBJ2-4; 8 bases are a match to TRBD1. The V gene end was trimmed by 1 base and the J gene end by 8 bases; junction bases not matched to a gene: 10. Germline lookup yields CDR1 MGHRA and CDR2 YSYEKL. The CDR3 length is 16 residues. The CDR3 DNA reads as TGCGCCAGCAGCCAAGTGCCCAGGGGGCAATGGTACATTCAGTACTTC. Amino acids: CASSQVPRGQWYIQYF.

The table lists this clone with a count of one. The rearrangement joins TRBV9 to TRBJ1-2; D perhaps matches TRBD1 (5 bases). The V gene's germline CDR1 is SGDLS and CDR2 YYNGEE. This CDR3 comprises 14 residues. V was pared by 0 bases and J by 4 bases, with 10 bases between. CDR3 bases: TGTGCCAGCAGCGTAGCGGAGGGGACCTATGGCTACACCTTC. It is translated as CASSVAEGTYGYTF.

The chain employs TRBV4-1 and TRBJ2-1; 10 bases line up with TRBD2. The CDR3 consists of 17 residues. The J segment lost 4 bases and the V segment lost 1 base, leaving 7 bases of the junction unmatched. The V gene's germline CDR1 is MGHRA and CDR2 YSYEKL. CDR3 sequence: CASSQVLAGDLYNEQFF. As DNA, the CDR3 is TGCGCCAGCAGCCAAGTCCTAGCGGGGGACCTATACAATGAGCAGTTCTTC.

This clone is a singleton in its sample. The J gene is TRBJ2-1, the V gene TRBV5-1; 8 nucleotides agree with TRBD1. The CDR3 loop spans 12 amino acids. The V segment lost 4 bases and the J segment 12 bases; nucleotides outside the gene matches: 6. Per the germline V gene, CDR1 is SGHRS and CDR2 is YFSETQ. Here the CDR3 reads CASSTGQGPQFF. The CDR3 nucleotides read TGCGCCAGCAGCACCGGACAGGGACCGCAGTTCTTC.

The V and J genes are TRBV9 and TRBJ2-5, with TRBD2 matching over 9 bases. CDR1 SGDLS and CDR2 YYNGEE come from the germline V gene. The CDR3 loop spans 18 amino acids. V shed 0 bases and J 3 bases; nucleotides not matched to a gene: 12. The CDR3 loop reads CASSVEEASGVLKETQYF. The CDR3 region has the DNA TGTGCCAGCAGCGTAGAGGAGGCTAGCGGGGTCCTAAAAGAGACCCAGTACTTC. Drawing the rest from reference TRBV9 and TRBJ2-5, the complete variable domain is DSGVTQTPKHLITATGQRVTLRCSPRSGDLSVYWYQQSLDQGLQFLIQYYNGEERAKGNILERFSAQQFPDLHSELNLSSLELGDSALYFCASSVEEASGVLKETQYFGPGTRLLVL.

V and J are TRBV9 and TRBJ2-3; tentatively, D is TRBD1 (6 bases). V was pared by 0 bases and J by 3 bases, with 20 bases between. Germline CDR1 SGDLS, CDR2 YYNGEE. The CDR3 runs 18 residues. The CDR3 region is CASSVATRGIGATDTQYF. The CDR3 region has the DNA TGTGCCAGCAGCGTAGCTACGAGGGGGATTGGGGCGACAGATACGCAGTATTTT.

The rearrangement joins TRBV19 to TRBJ2-1, with 8 bases matching TRBD1. This CDR3 comprises 14 residues. Germline V gene data show CDR1 as LNHDA and CDR2 as SQIVND (reference sequence). J was trimmed by 6 bases and V by 1 base; bases with no gene match: 2. The CDR3, as DNA: TGTGCCAGTAGTATAGTCGGACAGGGCAATGAGCAGTTCTTC. Translated: CASSIVGQGNEQFF.

The rearrangement joins TRBV7-6 to TRBJ2-3, with a weak D call TRBD2 (7 bases). This CDR3 spans 16 amino acids. Germline values: CDR1 SGHVS, CDR2 FNYEAQ. V was shortened by 1 base and J by 2 bases, with 13 bases between the two germline ends. CDR3: CASSLGAGGLTDTQYF. The CDR3 DNA is TGTGCCAGCAGCTTAGGGGCCGGGGGGCTCACAGATACGCAGTATTTT.

V usage is TRBV6-6 and J usage is TRBJ2-7, with D possibly matching TRBD2 (5 bases). CDR1 is MNHNY, CDR2 SVGAGI, per germline (reference sequence). The CDR3 contains 16 residues. V was pared by 0 bases and J by 5 bases, with 17 bases between. The CDR3, as DNA: TGTGCCAGCAGTTACTCCCCGGGATGGACCCCCAACGAGCAGTACTTC. It encodes CASSYSPGWTPNEQYF.

This chain links TRBV10-1 with TRBJ2-2; TRBD1 matches 9 bases. The CDR3 loop spans 15 amino acids. CDR1 and CDR2 from the germline V gene are WNHNN and SYGVQD (reference sequence). The junction had 2 bases not matched to a gene; V was cut back by 4 bases and J by 2 bases. CDR3 nucleotide sequence: TGCGCCAGCAGTGGGACAGGGGAAAACACCGGGGAGCTGTTTTTT. Encoded protein: CASSGTGENTGELFF.

This clone has a handful of counts. V and J are TRBV5-1 and TRBJ1-6, with TRBD1 as a possible D gene (6 bases). Germline V gene sequence: CDR1 SGHRS, CDR2 YFSETQ. CDR3 size: 15 residues. Trimming shortened V by 2 bases and J by 9 bases, and 15 bases separated the two germline ends. CDR3 bases: TGCGCCAGCAGCTTACAGGGAGACATAATTTCACCCCTCCACTTT. Amino acid sequence: CASSLQGDIISPLHF.

The V call is TRBV19, the J call TRBJ2-3; no clear D. Germline loops: CDR1 LNHDA, CDR2 SQIVND (reference sequence). The germline V and J ends were trimmed by 9 bases and 4 bases, with 14 bases remaining between them. The CDR3 runs to 13 residues. The CDR3 region is CASAVSSADTQYF. CDR3 in DNA: TGTGCCAGCGCCGTTTCCAGTGCAGATACGCAGTATTTT.

This CDR3 is CASTFGSSVNTDTQYF. In DNA, the CDR3 is TGTGCCAGCACCTTCGGATCTAGCGTGAACACAGATACGCAGTATTTT. This chain connects TRBV9 to TRBJ2-3, with D tentatively TRBD2 (6 bases). The CDR3 has 16 residues. V was shortened by 6 bases and J by 2 bases, with 19 bases between the two germline ends. Germline V gene data show CDR1 as SGDLS and CDR2 as YYNGEE.

The J gene is TRBJ2-2, the V gene TRBV6-1; TRBD2 matches at 10 bases. The CDR3 has 15 amino acids. Looked up from germline, CDR1 is MNHNS and CDR2 is SASEGT. After removal of 4 bases from V and 5 bases from J, the junction contained 4 bases not matched to a gene. The CDR3 DNA follows: TGTGCCAGCAGTGGGCTAGCGGGGGAGACCGGGGAGCTGTTTTTT. It translates to CASSGLAGETGELFF.

This clone was observed a handful of times. The chain recombines TRBV5-4 with TRBJ1-1; 10 nucleotides agree with TRBD1. The CDR3 runs 14 residues. The germline CDR1 and CDR2 sequences are SGHNT and YYREEE (reference sequence). Trimming removed 3 bases from V and 1 base from J; junction bases left unmatched: 0. For the CDR3, the DNA is TGTGCCAGCAGCTGGGACAGGGGGAACACTGAAGCTTTCTTT. Its translation is CASSWDRGNTEAFF.

The CDR3 loop is CASSSGGPRVWYEQYF. The CDR3 region has the DNA TGTGCCAGCAGTAGCGGGGGACCAAGGGTTTGGTACGAGCAGTACTTC. The V and J genes are TRBV6-6 and TRBJ2-7, with 8 positions matching TRBD2. Trimming removed 5 bases from V and 4 bases from J; junction bases left unmatched: 13. The germline gives CDR1 MNHNY, CDR2 SVGAGI (reference sequence). There are 16 residues in the CDR3.

This clone has a handful of counts. The chain recombines TRBV4-1 with TRBJ1-1, with 8 nucleotides matching TRBD1. This CDR3 spans 18 amino acids. V lost 2 bases and J lost 4; bases outside the gene matches: 15. In germline, CDR1 is MGHRA, CDR2 YSYEKL. The CDR3 bases are TGCGCCAGCAGCCAACTCCAACTTCTCAGGGGGCGGATCACTGAAGCTTTCTTT. Protein: CASSQLQLLRGRITEAFF.

This clone was seen only a few times. The same CDR3 can be traced to other DNA sequences in this sample. The rearrangement links TRBV19 to TRBJ1-1, with a weak D call TRBD1 (5 bases). This CDR3 is built from 14 residues. V lost 4 bases and J 2 bases, leaving 11 bases between the germline ends. Germline CDR1 is LNHDA and CDR2 is SQIVND (reference sequence). CDR3 in DNA: TGTGCCAGTAGTACCGGGACTGTTAACACTGAAGCTTTCTTT. This sequence encodes CASSTGTVNTEAFF.

The J gene is TRBJ2-7, the V gene TRBV27; TRBD2 aligns across 10 bases. Trimming cost V 6 bases and J 0 bases; bases outside gene matches: 5. The CDR3 is 15 amino acids. The germline CDR1 and CDR2 sequences are MNHEY and SMNVEV (reference sequence). CDR3 nucleotides: TGTGCCAGCAGGTGGAGCGGGGGGGGCTCCTACGAGCAGTACTTC. As protein: CASRWSGGGSYEQYF.

The rearrangement links TRBV9 to TRBJ2-1, with D hard to call. CDR1 is SGDLS and CDR2 is YYNGEE in the germline V gene. CDR3 length equals 15 residues. The V end lost 0 bases, the J end lost 5 bases, and 12 bases lay between the germline ends. CDR3 sequence: CASSVEISYHNEQFF. The CDR3 nucleotides are TGTGCCAGCAGCGTAGAGATTTCCTACCACAATGAGCAGTTCTTC.

V usage is TRBV6-1 and J usage is TRBJ1-1; D gene uncertain. Trimming took off 1 base at V and 0 bases at J, with 12 bases between the two ends. Germline V gives CDR1 MNHNS, CDR2 SASEGT. The CDR3 length is 16 residues. CDR3 region: CASSEGSARLNTEAFF. The CDR3 DNA follows: TGTGCCAGCAGTGAAGGGTCCGCGCGGCTGAACACTGAAGCTTTCTTT.